The clone carrying this T cell receptor beta chain has ten or more counts. The target antigen is unknown. Patients aged 18 to 65 with hyperthyroidism were newly diagnosed, with duration under 2 months. The PBMCs had their origin in about 9.7 ml of fresh peripheral blood. Amplified regions were TCR beta CDR3 sequences from RNA transcripts. The HTBI primer set was used in a first-round RT-PCR of the TCR CDR3. Each CDR3 protein is one row after TCRdb ran MiXCR on the multiplex PCR reads. This sample has around 350,000 distinct CDR3 sequences; about 18% occur once, and the top ten carry around 3.6%. These data come from a study of T cells in Graves' hyperthyroidism and ophthalmopathy. Study-wide results and limits: Using 13 V-J features, a model discriminated ophthalmopathy from stable hyperthyroidism. Most thyroid-expanded clonotypes above 0.001 were also found in blood.

The CDR3 totals 13 residues. The V gene lost 1 base and the J gene lost 5 bases, with 9 bases spanning the gap. From germline, CDR1 is KGHSH and CDR2 LQKENI. Sequenced: blood. This receptor was obtained from a woman aged 18-29 years with Graves' hyperthyroidism. V usage is TRBV18 and J usage is TRBJ2-7; D is unclear. The CDR3 DNA reads as TGTGCCAGCTCACCACGCGAGTCCGACGAGCAGTACTTC. This encodes CASSPRESDEQYF.